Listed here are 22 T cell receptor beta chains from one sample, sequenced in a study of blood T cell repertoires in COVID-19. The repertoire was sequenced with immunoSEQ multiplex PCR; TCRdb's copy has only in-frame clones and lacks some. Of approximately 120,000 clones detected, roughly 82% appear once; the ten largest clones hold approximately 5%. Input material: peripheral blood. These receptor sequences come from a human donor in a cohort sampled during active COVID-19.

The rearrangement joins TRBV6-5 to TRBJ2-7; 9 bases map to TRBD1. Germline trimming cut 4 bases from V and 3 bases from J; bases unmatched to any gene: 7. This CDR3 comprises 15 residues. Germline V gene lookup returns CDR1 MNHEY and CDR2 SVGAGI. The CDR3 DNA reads TGTGCCAGCAGTTCGACCGGGACAGGGATCTACGAGCAGTACTTC. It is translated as CASSSTGTGIYEQYF.

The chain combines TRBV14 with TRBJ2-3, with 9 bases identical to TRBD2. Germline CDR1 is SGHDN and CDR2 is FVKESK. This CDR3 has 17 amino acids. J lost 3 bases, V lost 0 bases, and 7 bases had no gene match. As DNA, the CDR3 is TGTGCCAGCAGCCAAGATTTGCTAGCGGGAATAACAGATACGCAGTATTTT. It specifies CASSQDLLAGITDTQYF.

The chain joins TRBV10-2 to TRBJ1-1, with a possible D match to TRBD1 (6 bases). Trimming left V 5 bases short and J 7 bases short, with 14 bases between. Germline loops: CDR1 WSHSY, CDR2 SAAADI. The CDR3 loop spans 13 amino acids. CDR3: CASSKQGVGEAFF. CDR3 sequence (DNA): TGCGCCAGCAGTAAACAGGGAGTGGGTGAAGCTTTCTTT.

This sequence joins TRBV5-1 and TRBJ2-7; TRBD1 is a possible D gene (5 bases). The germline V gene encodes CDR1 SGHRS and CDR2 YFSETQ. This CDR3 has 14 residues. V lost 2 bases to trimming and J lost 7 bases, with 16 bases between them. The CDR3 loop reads CASSLGRTIDEQYF. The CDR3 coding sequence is TGCGCCAGCAGCTTAGGTAGGACAATTGATGAGCAGTACTTC.

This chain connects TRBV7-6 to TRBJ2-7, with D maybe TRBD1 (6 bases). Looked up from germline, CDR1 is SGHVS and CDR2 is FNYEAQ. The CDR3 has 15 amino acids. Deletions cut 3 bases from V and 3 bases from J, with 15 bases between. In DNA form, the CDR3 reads TGTGCCAGCAGCTTTAGTCAGGGGAAAGGCTACGAGCAGTACTTC. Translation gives CASSFSQGKGYEQYF. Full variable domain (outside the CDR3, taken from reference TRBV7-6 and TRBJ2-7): GAGVSQSPRYKVTKRGQDVALRCDPISGHVSLYWYRQALGQGPEFLTYFNYEAQQDKSGLPNDRFSAERPEGSISTLTIQRTEQRDSAMYRCASSFSQGKGYEQYFGPGTRLTVT.

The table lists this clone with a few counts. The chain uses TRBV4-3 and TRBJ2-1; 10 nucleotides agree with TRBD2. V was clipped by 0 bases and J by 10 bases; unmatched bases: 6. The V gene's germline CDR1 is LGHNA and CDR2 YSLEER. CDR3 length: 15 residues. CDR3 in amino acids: CASSQDPTSGNEQFF. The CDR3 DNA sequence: TGCGCCAGCAGCCAAGATCCTACTAGCGGGAACGAGCAGTTCTTC.

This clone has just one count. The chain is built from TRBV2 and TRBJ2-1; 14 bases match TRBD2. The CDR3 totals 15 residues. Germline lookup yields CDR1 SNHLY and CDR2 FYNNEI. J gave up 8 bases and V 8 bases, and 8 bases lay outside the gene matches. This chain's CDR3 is CASSRLAGGLDEQFF. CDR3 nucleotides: TGTGCCAGCTCGCGACTAGCGGGAGGGTTAGATGAGCAGTTCTTC.

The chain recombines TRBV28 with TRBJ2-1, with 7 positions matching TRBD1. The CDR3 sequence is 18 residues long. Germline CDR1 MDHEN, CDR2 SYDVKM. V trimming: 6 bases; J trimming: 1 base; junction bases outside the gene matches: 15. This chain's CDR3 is CASSPPNPGQWSYNEQFF. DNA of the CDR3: TGTGCCAGCAGCCCCCCTAACCCGGGACAGTGGTCCTACAATGAGCAGTTCTTC.

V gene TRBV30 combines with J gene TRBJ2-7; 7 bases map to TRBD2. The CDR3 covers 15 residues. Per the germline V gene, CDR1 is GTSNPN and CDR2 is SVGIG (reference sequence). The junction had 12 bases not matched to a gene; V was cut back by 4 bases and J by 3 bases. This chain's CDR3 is CAWKGKGTIRYEQYF. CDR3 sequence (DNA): TGTGCCTGGAAAGGAAAGGGGACTATCCGCTACGAGCAGTACTTC.

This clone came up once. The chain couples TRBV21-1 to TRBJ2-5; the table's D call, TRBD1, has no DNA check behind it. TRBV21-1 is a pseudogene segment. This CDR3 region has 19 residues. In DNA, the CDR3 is TGTGCCAGCAGCAAAGGTTTTCGAGACAGGGGGTGGAGACAAGAGACCCAGTACTTC. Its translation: CASSKGFRDRGWRQETQYF.

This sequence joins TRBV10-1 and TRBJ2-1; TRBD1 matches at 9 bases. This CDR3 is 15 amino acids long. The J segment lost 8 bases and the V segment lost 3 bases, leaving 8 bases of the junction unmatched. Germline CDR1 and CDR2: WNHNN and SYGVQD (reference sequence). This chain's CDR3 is CASSDPRTGVDEQFF. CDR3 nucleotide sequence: TGCGCCAGCAGTGACCCCAGGACAGGGGTCGATGAGCAGTTCTTC.

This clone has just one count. CDR3 bases: TGTGCCAGCAGCCCTTCCTACGAGCAGTACTTC. Translated: CASSPSYEQYF. The chain recombines TRBV7-2 with TRBJ2-7; no firm D call. Trimming removed 5 bases at V and 1 base at J, with 3 bases between. Per the germline V gene, CDR1 is SGHTA and CDR2 is FQGNSA. The CDR3 consists of 11 residues.

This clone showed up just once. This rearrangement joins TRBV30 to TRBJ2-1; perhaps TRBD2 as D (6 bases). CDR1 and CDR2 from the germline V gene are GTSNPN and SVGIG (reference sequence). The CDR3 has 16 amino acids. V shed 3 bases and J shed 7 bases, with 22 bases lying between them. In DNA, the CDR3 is TGTGCCTGGAGCGATTCATGGGGAGGCTTCGGGAATGAGCAGTTCTTC. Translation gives CAWSDSWGGFGNEQFF.

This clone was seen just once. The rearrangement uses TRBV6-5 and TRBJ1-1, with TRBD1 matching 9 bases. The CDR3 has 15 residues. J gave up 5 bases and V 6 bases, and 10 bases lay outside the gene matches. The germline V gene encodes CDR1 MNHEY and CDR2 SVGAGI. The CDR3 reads CASRSDRGVRTEAFF. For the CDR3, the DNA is TGTGCCAGCAGGTCGGACAGGGGAGTACGGACTGAAGCTTTCTTT.

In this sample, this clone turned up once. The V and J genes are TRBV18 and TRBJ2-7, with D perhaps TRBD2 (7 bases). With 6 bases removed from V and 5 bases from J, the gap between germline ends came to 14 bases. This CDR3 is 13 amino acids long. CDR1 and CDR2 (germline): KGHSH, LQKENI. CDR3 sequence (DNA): TGTGCCAGCTCTGAGGGGGGAGGGGACGAGCAGTACTTC. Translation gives CASSEGGGDEQYF.

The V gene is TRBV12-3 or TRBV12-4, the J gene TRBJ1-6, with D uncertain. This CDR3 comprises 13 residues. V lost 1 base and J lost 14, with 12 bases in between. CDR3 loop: CASSLERQDSLHF. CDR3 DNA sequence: TGTGCCAGCAGTTTAGAACGTCAGGATTCCCTCCACTTT.

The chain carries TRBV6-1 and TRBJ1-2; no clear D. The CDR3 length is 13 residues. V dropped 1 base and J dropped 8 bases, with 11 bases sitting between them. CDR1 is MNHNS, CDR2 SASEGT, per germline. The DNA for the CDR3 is TGTGCCAGCAGTGAAGTAGAGGTCCTGGGCTACACCTTC. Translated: CASSEVEVLGYTF.

The CDR3 nucleotides read TGTGCCAGCAGTTACTCAAGACAGACATACACCGGGGAGCTGTTTTTT. Its protein product is CASSYSRQTYTGELFF. This chain uses TRBV6-5 with TRBJ2-2; TRBD1 is a possible D gene (5 bases). The CDR3 sequence is 16 residues long. The V end was cut by 0 bases, the J end by 3 bases, with 11 bases between. CDR1 MNHEY and CDR2 SVGAGI come from the germline V gene.

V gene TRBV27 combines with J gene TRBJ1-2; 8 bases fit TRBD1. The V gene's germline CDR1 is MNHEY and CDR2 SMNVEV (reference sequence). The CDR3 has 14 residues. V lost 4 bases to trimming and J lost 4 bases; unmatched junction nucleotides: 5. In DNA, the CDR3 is TGTGCCAGCAGTTCCTGGACAGGGCCCTATGGCTACACCTTC. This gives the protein CASSSWTGPYGYTF.

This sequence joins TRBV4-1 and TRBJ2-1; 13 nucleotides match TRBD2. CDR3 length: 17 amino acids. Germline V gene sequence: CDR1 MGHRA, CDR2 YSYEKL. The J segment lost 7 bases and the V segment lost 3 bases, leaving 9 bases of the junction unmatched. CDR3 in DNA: TGCGCCAGCAGCCATCAGTACGGACTAGCGGGAGAAAATGAGCAGTTCTTC. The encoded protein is CASSHQYGLAGENEQFF.

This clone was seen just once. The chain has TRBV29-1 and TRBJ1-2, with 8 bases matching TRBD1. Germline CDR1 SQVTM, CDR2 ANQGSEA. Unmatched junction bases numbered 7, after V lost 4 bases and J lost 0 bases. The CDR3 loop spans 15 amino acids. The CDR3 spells CSVVDRAFTNYGYTF. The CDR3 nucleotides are TGCAGCGTTGTGGACAGGGCATTTACTAACTATGGCTACACCTTC.

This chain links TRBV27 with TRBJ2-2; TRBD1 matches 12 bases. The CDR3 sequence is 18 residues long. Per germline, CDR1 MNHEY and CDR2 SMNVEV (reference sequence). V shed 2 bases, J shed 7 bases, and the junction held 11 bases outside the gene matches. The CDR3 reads CASSLEDRDRGRYGELFF. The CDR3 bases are TGTGCCAGCAGTTTAGAGGACCGGGACAGGGGGCGGTACGGGGAGCTGTTTTTT.